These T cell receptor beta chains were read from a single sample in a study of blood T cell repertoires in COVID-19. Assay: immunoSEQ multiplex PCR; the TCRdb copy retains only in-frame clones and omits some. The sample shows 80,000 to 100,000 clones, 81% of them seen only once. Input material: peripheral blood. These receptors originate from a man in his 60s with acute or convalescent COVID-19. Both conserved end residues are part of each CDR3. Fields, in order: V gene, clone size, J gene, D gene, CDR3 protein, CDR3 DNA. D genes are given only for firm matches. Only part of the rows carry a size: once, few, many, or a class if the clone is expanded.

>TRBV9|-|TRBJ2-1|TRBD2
CASSVEELAGRSSYNEQFF
TGTGCCAGCAGCGTAGAGGAACTAGCGGGGAGAAGCTCCTACAATGAGCAGTTCTTC
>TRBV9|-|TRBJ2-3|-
CASSVARVDTQYF
TGTGCCAGCAGCGTAGCTCGGGTGGATACGCAGTATTTT
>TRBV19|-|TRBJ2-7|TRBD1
CASSLRGQGTYEQYF
TGTGCCAGTAGTTTGAGGGGGCAGGGGACCTACGAGCAGTACTTC
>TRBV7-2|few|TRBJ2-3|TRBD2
CASSLGRGGTDTQYF
TGTGCCAGCAGCTTAGGGCGGGGGGGCACAGATACGCAGTATTTT
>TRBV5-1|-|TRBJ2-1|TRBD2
CASTPLVAGGSYNEQFF
TGCGCCAGCACCCCCTTGGTAGCGGGCGGGAGCTACAATGAGCAGTTCTTC
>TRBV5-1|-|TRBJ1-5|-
CASSTSGNQPQHF
TGCGCCAGCAGCACGAGTGGCAATCAGCCCCAGCATTTT
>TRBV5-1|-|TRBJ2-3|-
CASSLPSGSTDTQYF
TGCGCCAGCAGCTTGCCGAGCGGCAGCACAGATACGCAGTATTTT
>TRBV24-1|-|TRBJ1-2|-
CATSGGYGYTF
TGTGCCACATCCGGGGGCTATGGCTACACCTTC
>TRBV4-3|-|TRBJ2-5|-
CASSQVLTSVEKTQYF
TGCGCCAGCAGCCAAGTCCTTACTAGTGTTGAGAAGACCCAGTACTTC
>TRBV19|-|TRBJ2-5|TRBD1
CASSTTGAETQYF
TGTGCCAGTAGTACTACAGGGGCGGAGACCCAGTACTTC
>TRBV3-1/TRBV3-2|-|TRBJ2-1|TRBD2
CASSQGTSGPYNEQFF
TGTGCCAGCAGCCAAGGAACTAGCGGGCCGTACAATGAGCAGTTCTTC
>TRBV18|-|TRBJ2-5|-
CASSPLADTETQYF
TGTGCCAGCTCACCACTCGCTGACACAGAGACCCAGTACTTC
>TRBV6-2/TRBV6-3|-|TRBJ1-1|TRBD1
CASSYRSGTGGIMNTEAFF
TGTGCCAGCAGTTACCGATCCGGGACAGGGGGCATCATGAACACTGAAGCTTTCTTT
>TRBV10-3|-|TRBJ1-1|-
CAINPRQGQNTEAFF
TGTGCCATCAATCCCAGACAAGGACAAAACACTGAAGCTTTCTTT
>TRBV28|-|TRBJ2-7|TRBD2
CASITSGSKNEQYF
TGTGCCAGCATCACTAGCGGGAGTAAGAACGAGCAGTACTTC
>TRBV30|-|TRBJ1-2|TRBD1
CAWSVGTGYGYTF
TGTGCCTGGAGTGTCGGGACAGGGTATGGCTACACCTTC
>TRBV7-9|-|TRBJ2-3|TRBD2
CASSFVLAGGDTQYF
TGTGCCAGCAGCTTTGTCCTAGCGGGGGGAGATACGCAGTATTTT
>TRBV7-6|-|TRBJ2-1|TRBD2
CASSTGAGVSNEQFF
TGTGCCAGCAGTACCGGAGCGGGGGTTTCAAATGAGCAGTTCTTC
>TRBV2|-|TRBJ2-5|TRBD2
CASRPRGLAGDQETQYF
TGTGCCAGCAGGCCACGAGGACTAGCGGGAGATCAAGAGACCCAGTACTTC
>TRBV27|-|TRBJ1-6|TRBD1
CASSRDSRAYNSPLHF
TGTGCCAGCAGTCGGGACAGCCGAGCCTATAATTCACCCCTCCACTTT
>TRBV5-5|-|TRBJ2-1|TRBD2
CASSLRLAGDTEQFF
TGTGCCAGCAGCTTGCGACTAGCGGGAGACACAGAGCAGTTCTTC
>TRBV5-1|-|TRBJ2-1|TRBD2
CASRPGRANEQFF
TGCGCCAGCAGACCCGGGAGGGCCAATGAGCAGTTCTTC
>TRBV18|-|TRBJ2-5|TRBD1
CASAAGQGWETQYF
TGTGCCAGCGCGGCCGGACAGGGCTGGGAGACCCAGTACTTC
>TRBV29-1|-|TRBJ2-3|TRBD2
CSVDGLDEDTQYF
TGCAGCGTTGATGGACTAGATGAAGATACGCAGTATTTT
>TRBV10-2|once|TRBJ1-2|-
CASSEATGGTNYGYTF
TGCGCCAGCAGTGAGGCGACAGGCGGAACTAACTATGGCTACACCTTC
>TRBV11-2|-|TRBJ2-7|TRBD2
CASSLDLFLSGRSSYEQYF
TGTGCCAGCAGCTTAGATCTCTTCCTCAGCGGGAGGAGCTCCTACGAGCAGTACTTC
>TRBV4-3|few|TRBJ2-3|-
CASSQDLRAGGRDTQYF
TGCGCCAGCAGCCAAGACCTCAGAGCGGGTGGGAGAGATACGCAGTATTTT
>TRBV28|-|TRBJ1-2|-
CASSTTGEYLEHGYTF
TGTGCCAGCAGTACCACCGGAGAATATTTAGAGCATGGCTACACCTTC
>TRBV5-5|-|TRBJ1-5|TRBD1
CASSPDPNRGRNNQPQHF
TGTGCCAGCAGCCCCGACCCGAACAGGGGGCGGAACAATCAGCCCCAGCATTTT
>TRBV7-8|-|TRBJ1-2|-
CASSRTDYGYTF
TGTGCCAGCAGCCGGACAGATTATGGCTACACCTTC
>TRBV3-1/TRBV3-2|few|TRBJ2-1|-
CASSPRLYNEQFF
TGTGCCAGCAGCCCCCGACTATACAATGAGCAGTTCTTC
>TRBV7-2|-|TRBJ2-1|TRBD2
CASSLTSGAYNEQFF
TGTGCCAGCAGCCTGACTAGCGGAGCCTACAATGAGCAGTTCTTC
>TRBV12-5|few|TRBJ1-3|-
CASGSTSGNTIYF
TGTGCTAGTGGTTCCACATCCGGAAACACCATATATTTT
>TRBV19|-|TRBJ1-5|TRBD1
CASSPRDRVNQPQHF
TGTGCCAGTAGTCCCCGGGACAGGGTCAATCAGCCCCAGCATTTT
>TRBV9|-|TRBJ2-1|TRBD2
CASSVSGGGFGEQFF
TGTGCCAGCAGCGTCTCGGGAGGGGGATTCGGAGAGCAGTTCTTC
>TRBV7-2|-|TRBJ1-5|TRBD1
CASSLGPDRGLDPQHF
TGTGCCAGCAGCTTAGGGCCAGACAGGGGGCTTGATCCCCAGCATTTT
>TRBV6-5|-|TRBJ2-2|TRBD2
CASYRGGGNTGELFF
TGTGCCAGCTACCGGGGCGGGGGGAACACCGGGGAGCTGTTTTTT
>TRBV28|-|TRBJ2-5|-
CASSSLQETQYF
TGTGCCAGCAGTTCCCTACAAGAGACCCAGTACTTC
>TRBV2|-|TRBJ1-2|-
CASVRDYGYTF
TGTGCCAGCGTCAGGGACTATGGCTACACCTTC
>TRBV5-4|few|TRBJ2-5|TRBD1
CASSSQGAQETQYF
TGTGCCAGCAGCTCTCAGGGGGCTCAAGAGACCCAGTACTTC
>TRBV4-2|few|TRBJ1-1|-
CASSQGQVSNTEAFF
TGTGCCAGCAGCCAAGGTCAGGTATCGAACACTGAAGCTTTCTTT
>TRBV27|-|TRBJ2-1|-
CASSFWQENNEQFF
TGTGCCAGCAGTTTTTGGCAGGAAAACAATGAGCAGTTCTTC
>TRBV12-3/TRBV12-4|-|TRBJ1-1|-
CASSFMRNTEAFF
TGTGCCAGCAGTTTTATGAGGAACACTGAAGCTTTCTTT
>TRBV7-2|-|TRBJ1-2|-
CASSLEDRNYGYTF
TGTGCCAGCAGCTTAGAAGACAGGAACTATGGCTACACCTTC
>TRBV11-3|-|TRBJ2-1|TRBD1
CASSLGTASSYNEQFF
TGTGCCAGCAGCTTGGGGACAGCTAGCTCCTACAATGAGCAGTTCTTC
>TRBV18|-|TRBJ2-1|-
CASSFQGGSEQFF
TGTGCCAGCTCTTTCCAAGGGGGTTCTGAGCAGTTCTTC
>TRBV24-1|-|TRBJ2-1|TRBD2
CATSDPAGTTPYNEQFF
TGTGCCACCAGTGACCCTGCCGGGACTACGCCCTACAATGAGCAGTTCTTC
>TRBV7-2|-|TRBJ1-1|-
CASSRTSGSTEAFF
TGTGCCAGCAGCCGCACCTCAGGGTCCACTGAAGCTTTCTTT
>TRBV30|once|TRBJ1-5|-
CAYGDGGSNQPQHF
TGTGCCTACGGGGACGGAGGGAGTAATCAGCCCCAGCATTTT
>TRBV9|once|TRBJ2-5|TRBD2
CASSPNSGTSGSTAQYF
TGTGCCAGCAGCCCCAATTCCGGGACTAGCGGCTCCACGGCCCAGTACTTC
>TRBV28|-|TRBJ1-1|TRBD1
CASSRQGADPEAFF
TGTGCCAGCTCCCGACAGGGGGCTGATCCTGAAGCTTTCTTT
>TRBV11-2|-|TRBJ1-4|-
CASSFGLTTNEKLFF
TGTGCCAGCAGCTTCGGACTCACAACTAATGAAAAACTGTTTTTT
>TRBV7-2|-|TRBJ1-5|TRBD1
CASSYQGGNQPQHF
TGTGCCAGCAGCTACCAGGGGGGCAATCAGCCCCAGCATTTT
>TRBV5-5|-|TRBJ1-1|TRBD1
CASSLAGTGNTEAFF
TGTGCCAGCAGCTTGGCCGGGACAGGGAACACTGAAGCTTTCTTT